These 26 T cell receptor beta chains were all obtained from the same sample, sequenced in a study of cytotoxic CD8 clonotypes in ibrutinib-treated CLL. This table comes from immunoSEQ multiplex PCR, and its TCRdb copy is limited to in-frame clones, with some not included. This sample yields hundreds of thousands of clones, of which approximately 67% are seen a single time; about 6.7% belongs to the top ten. This material consisted of PBMCs, taken after 36 months of ibrutinib treatment. These receptors came from a human donor with chronic lymphocytic leukemia.

The rearrangement joins TRBV10-3 to TRBJ2-3; D remains ambiguous. This CDR3 spans 12 amino acids. V lost 8 bases and J lost 0, with 6 bases in between. CDR1 is ENHRY, CDR2 SYGVKD, per germline. Here the CDR3 reads CAIGPSTDTQYF. CDR3 DNA sequence: TGTGCCATCGGACCCAGCACAGATACGCAGTATTTT.

The chain links TRBV27 to TRBJ2-1; TRBD1 aligns across 7 bases. With V trimmed by 2 bases and J by 6 bases, 4 bases remained unmatched. Germline V lookup: CDR1 MNHEY, CDR2 SMNVEV (reference sequence). CDR3 length: 14 residues. The CDR3 spells CASSLGTVGNEQFF. The CDR3 nucleotides read TGTGCCAGCAGTTTAGGGACAGTGGGCAATGAGCAGTTCTTC.

As concerns this clone: An end of the junction differs from the germline gene, which may be a read error. The chain uses TRBV20-1 and TRBJ2-1; the D is unclear. The germline CDR1 and CDR2 sequences are DFQATT and SNEGSKA (reference sequence). The CDR3 is made up of 8 amino acids. The CDR3 region has the DNA TGCAGTGCTAGTACAGCCCTCTTC. As protein: CSASTALF.

The rearrangement joins TRBV6-5 to TRBJ2-7; D unresolved. CDR3 length: 13 amino acids. Germline-derived CDR1 and CDR2 are MNHEY and SVGAGI. V was clipped by 8 bases and J by 1 base, with 12 bases between them. The CDR3: CASPTPSSYEQYF. As DNA, the CDR3 is TGTGCCAGCCCGACCCCTTCGTCCTACGAGCAGTACTTC.

This chain connects TRBV4-1 to TRBJ2-2, with D unclear. V was cut by 4 bases and J by 2 bases, with 11 bases left in between. Germline V gene lookup returns CDR1 MGHRA and CDR2 YSYEKL. CDR3 length: 15 residues. DNA for the CDR3: TGCGCCAGCAGCCTCAGAGAATCAAACACCGGGGAGCTGTTTTTT. Its translation is CASSLRESNTGELFF.

V is TRBV6-4 and J is TRBJ2-5; possible D gene TRBD1, 5 bases. V was pared by 6 bases and J by 0 bases, with 14 bases between. CDR3 length: 15 amino acids. The germline gives CDR1 MRHNA, CDR2 SNTAGT. The DNA of the CDR3 is TGTGCCAGCAGGAGCAGGGCACCAGACCAAGAGACCCAGTACTTC. This gives the protein CASRSRAPDQETQYF.

The sample holds one count of this clone. The chain is built from TRBV5-1 and TRBJ2-5, with D perhaps being TRBD1 or TRBD2 (7 bases each). V was cut by 1 base and J by 4 bases, with 14 bases left in between. Germline CDR1 and CDR2: SGHRS and YFSETQ. The CDR3 has 15 residues. The CDR3 loop is CASSLKGAGVETQYF. The DNA of the CDR3 is TGCGCCAGCAGCTTGAAGGGGGCGGGAGTAGAGACCCAGTACTTC.

V gene TRBV7-3 combines with J gene TRBJ1-1, with a possible D match to TRBD1 (5 bases). CDR3 size: 13 residues. V shed 0 bases and J shed 6 bases, with 8 bases lying between them. In germline, CDR1 is SGHTA, CDR2 FQGTGA. DNA for the CDR3: TGTGCCAGCAGCTTAACGGGAGGGGCTGAAGCTTTCTTT. Amino acids: CASSLTGGAEAFF.

This clone was detected only a few times. The chain employs TRBV7-9 and TRBJ1-5; 8 nucleotides agree with TRBD1. CDR3 length: 18 residues. The germline gives CDR1 SEHNR, CDR2 FQNEAQ (reference sequence). With 5 bases clipped from V and 5 bases from J, the junction kept 17 bases outside the gene matches. CDR3: CASSPGQGHRSRYQPQHF. CDR3 nucleotides: TGTGCCAGCAGCCCTGGACAGGGCCACAGGTCTAGGTATCAGCCCCAGCATTTT.

J is TRBJ2-4 and V is TRBV4-1; 9 nucleotides match TRBD2. The CDR3 sequence is 17 residues long. Germline V gene lookup returns CDR1 MGHRA and CDR2 YSYEKL. Trimming took 1 base from V and 2 from J; bases not matched to a gene: 6. The CDR3 reads CASSQVPRGGTKNIQYF. The CDR3 DNA sequence: TGCGCCAGCAGCCAAGTTCCGCGGGGGGGGACCAAAAACATTCAGTACTTC.

The chain combines TRBV9 with TRBJ2-7, with 14 bases identical to TRBD2. CDR3 length: 18 residues. Germline CDR1 and CDR2: SGDLS and YYNGEE. The ends lost 3 bases at V and 7 bases at J; junction bases unmatched: 15. The CDR3 DNA reads as TGTGCCAGCAGCGCCGAGACTAGCGGGGGGGCCCTGACTCGGGAGCAGTACTTC. Translating gives CASSAETSGGALTREQYF.

The chain links TRBV2 to TRBJ2-4; D is possibly TRBD1 (6 bases). Trimming shortened V by 8 bases and J by 0 bases, and 11 bases separated the two germline ends. Germline V CDR1 and CDR2: SNHLY, FYNNEI. The CDR3 contains 14 residues. This CDR3 reads CASRDTIAKNIQYF. In DNA form, the CDR3 reads TGTGCCAGCCGGGACACGATAGCCAAAAACATTCAGTACTTC.

This clone was recorded once. The chain is built from TRBV7-9 and TRBJ2-7; D may be TRBD1 (6 bases). The CDR3 length is 14 residues. V shed 0 bases and J shed 3 bases, with 9 bases lying between them. Germline values: CDR1 SEHNR, CDR2 FQNEAQ (reference sequence). Here the CDR3 DNA reads TGTGCCAGCAGCTTAGCGGGGGCCCGCTACGAGCAGTACTTC. This codes for CASSLAGARYEQYF.

The chain carries TRBV6-1 and TRBJ2-1, with 12 positions matching TRBD2. Germline values: CDR1 MNHNS, CDR2 SASEGT. V trimming: 0 bases; J trimming: 13 bases; junction bases outside the gene matches: 4. CDR3 size: 14 residues. CDR3: CASSEARLAGAQFF. For the CDR3, the DNA is TGTGCCAGCAGTGAAGCGCGACTAGCGGGGGCCCAGTTCTTC.

The chain joins TRBV10-3 to TRBJ1-2; TRBD1 matches 9 bases. This CDR3 region has 14 residues. V dropped 6 bases and J dropped 2; count of bases not matched to a gene: 4. Germline V gives CDR1 ENHRY, CDR2 SYGVKD. The DNA for the CDR3 is TGTGCCATCAGCCGGGACAGGGCGAACTATGGCTACACCTTC. Translating it yields CAISRDRANYGYTF.

This clone was found a few times. V usage is TRBV2 and J usage is TRBJ2-7; D is ambiguous. Germline V CDR1 and CDR2: SNHLY, FYNNEI. V lost 2 bases to trimming and J lost 4 bases, with 3 bases between them. This CDR3 has 11 residues. The CDR3 here is CASSERYEQYF. The CDR3 coding sequence is TGTGCCAGCAGTGAAAGGTACGAGCAGTACTTC.

This rearrangement joins TRBV10-3 to TRBJ2-1; 10 bases line up with TRBD1. CDR1 is ENHRY and CDR2 is SYGVKD in the germline V gene. V was pared by 10 bases and J by 5 bases, with 8 bases of the junction left unmatched. This CDR3 has 14 amino acids. This CDR3 reads CASTGQGNDNEQFF. The CDR3 DNA follows: TGTGCCAGCACGGGACAGGGGAACGACAATGAGCAGTTCTTC.

V usage is TRBV29-1 and J usage is TRBJ2-5; D might be TRBD1 or TRBD2, each matching 5 bases. Germline CDR1 reads SQVTM; CDR2 reads ANQGSEA. V lost 3 bases and J 5 bases, leaving 13 bases between the germline ends. The CDR3 has 13 amino acids. CDR3 sequence reads: CSVEGPQMETQYF. The CDR3 DNA is TGCAGCGTTGAGGGACCCCAGATGGAGACCCAGTACTTC.

The chain uses TRBV2 and TRBJ2-2; D tentatively fits TRBD1 or TRBD2 (6 bases each). V was clipped by 5 bases and J by 1 base, with 11 bases between them. The CDR3 length is 15 residues. The V gene's germline CDR1 is SNHLY and CDR2 FYNNEI. CDR3 bases: TGTGCCAGCAGTAAACAGGGAGGGAACACCGGGGAGCTGTTTTTT. Translating gives CASSKQGGNTGELFF.

The chain links TRBV29-1 to TRBJ2-3; D is perhaps TRBD2 (5 bases). V gave up 7 bases and J gave up 6 bases, with 14 bases separating them. The length of the CDR3 is 12 residues. Germline lookup yields CDR1 SQVTM and CDR2 ANQGSEA. CDR3 protein: CSGEYLPDTQYF. CDR3 nucleotide sequence: TGCAGCGGGGAGTATCTTCCCGATACGCAGTATTTT.

The chain carries TRBV5-6 and TRBJ1-1; no clear D gene. V was clipped by 4 bases and J by 4 bases, with 8 bases between them. The CDR3 consists of 12 residues. The germline CDR1 and CDR2 sequences are SGHDT and YYEEEE. CDR3 in DNA: TGTGCCAGCAGCCTCTCCGGCACTGAAGCTTTCTTT. Its protein is CASSLSGTEAFF.

The chain combines TRBV4-1 with TRBJ2-7, with TRBD2 matching over 10 bases. Germline CDR1 MGHRA, CDR2 YSYEKL. The V gene end was trimmed by 1 base and the J gene end by 0 bases; junction bases not matched to a gene: 3. This CDR3 comprises 16 residues. The CDR3 nucleotides read TGCGCCAGCAGCCAAGTTACTAGCGGGGCCTCCTACGAGCAGTACTTC. It yields the protein CASSQVTSGASYEQYF.

The gene calls are TRBV19 and TRBJ2-5; D may be TRBD2 (6 bases). V lost 1 base and J lost 6, with 18 bases in between. This CDR3 has 16 residues. The germline V gene has CDR1 LNHDA and CDR2 SQIVND (reference sequence). CDR3 in amino acids: CASSIVWAGLHQTQYF. CDR3 bases: TGTGCCAGTAGTATAGTCTGGGCGGGACTCCATCAGACCCAGTACTTC.

The table lists this clone with a count of one. The chain combines TRBV27 with TRBJ1-2; D may be TRBD1 (5 bases). The CDR3 totals 13 residues. The V end was cut by 6 bases, the J end by 5 bases, with 13 bases between. CDR1 is MNHEY, CDR2 SMNVEV, per germline (reference sequence). The CDR3 DNA sequence: TGTGCCAGCAGAGACAGATCTCCGTATGGCTACACCTTC. It codes for CASRDRSPYGYTF.

The chain recombines TRBV5-1 with TRBJ2-7, with 9 positions matching TRBD1. Germline lookup yields CDR1 SGHRS and CDR2 YFSETQ. V gave up 0 bases and J gave up 7 bases; unmatched junction bases: 8. The CDR3 covers 15 residues. The CDR3 region is CASSLAKQGAGEQYF. Written as DNA, the CDR3 is TGCGCCAGCAGCTTGGCCAAACAGGGGGCGGGAGAGCAGTACTTC.

The genes are TRBV7-9 and TRBJ2-3, with 9 bases lining up with TRBD2. Per the germline V gene, CDR1 is SEHNR and CDR2 is FQNEAQ (reference sequence). With V trimmed by 0 bases and J by 2 bases, 3 bases remained unmatched. The CDR3 runs to 16 residues. CDR3 bases: TGTGCCAGCAGCTTAGCGCTAGCGGGACCCACAGATACGCAGTATTTT. This encodes CASSLALAGPTDTQYF.